The 14 T cell receptor beta chains listed next were all sequenced from one sample in a study of blood T cells in healthy people across ages. The authors ran a second PCR of roughly 6 to 12 cycles using a sample-barcoded 5' primer and a J-beta primer mix. TCRdb re-called the 5' RACE reads with MiXCR, one entry per CDR3 protein. The sample contains roughly 1.4 million distinct CDR3 sequences, 59% of which appear only once. Sequenced input: blood. The receptor set was obtained from a man aged 18 to 35 in good health.

J is TRBJ1-4 and V is TRBV27; tentatively, D is TRBD1 (6 bases). Germline V gene data show CDR1 as MNHEY and CDR2 as SMNVEV (reference sequence). V lost 4 bases and J lost 8, with 17 bases in between. This CDR3 is built from 15 residues. CDR3 nucleotides: TGTGCCAGCAGTTCCACACAGGGACCAGGGGAAAAACTGTTTTTT. Protein sequence: CASSSTQGPGEKLFF.

The rearrangement uses TRBV20-1 and TRBJ2-1, with 12 nucleotides matching TRBD1. This CDR3 comprises 14 residues. Unmatched junction bases numbered 8, after V lost 6 bases and J lost 8 bases. Looked up from germline, CDR1 is DFQATT and CDR2 is SNEGSKA (reference sequence). The CDR3 nucleotides are TGCAGTGCCCATGACGGGACAGGGGGCGATGAGCAGTTCTTC. Protein product: CSAHDGTGGDEQFF.

This clonotype was picked up a small number of times. The V gene is TRBV7-2, the J gene TRBJ1-2, with a tentative D call TRBD1 (5 bases). V was pared by 0 bases and J by 8 bases, with 16 bases between. This CDR3 spans 15 amino acids. The V gene's germline CDR1 is SGHTA and CDR2 FQGNSA. The CDR3 region has the DNA TGTGCCAGCAGCTTAGCGATACCAGGGTCGCTAGGCTACACCTTC. Amino acids: CASSLAIPGSLGYTF. The full variable domain, in which reference TRBV7-2 and TRBJ1-2 provide the parts outside the CDR3, is GAGVSQSPSNKVTEKGKDVELRCDPISGHTALYWYRQSLGQGLEFLIYFQGNSAPDKSGLPSDRFSAERTGGSVSTLTIQRTQQEDSAVYLCASSLAIPGSLGYTFGSGTRLTVV.

This chain joins TRBV6-6 and TRBJ2-7, with 7 bases fitting TRBD1. The CDR3 extends over 16 amino acids. The V gene's germline CDR1 is MNHNY and CDR2 SVGAGI (reference sequence). The J segment lost 0 bases and the V segment lost 0 bases, leaving 5 bases of the junction unmatched. CDR3 residues: CASSYSGTDLSYEQYF. The CDR3 DNA reads as TGTGCCAGCAGTTACTCCGGGACAGATCTCTCCTACGAGCAGTACTTC.

The genes are TRBV4-1 and TRBJ2-1; TRBD1 or TRBD2 may be the D gene (5 bases each). The germline V gene encodes CDR1 MGHRA and CDR2 YSYEKL. Trimming removed 3 bases at V and 9 bases at J, with 12 bases between. The CDR3 covers 13 residues. The CDR3 DNA is TGCGCCAGCAGCCACCAACTAGGGACTGAGCAGTTCTTC. Translating it yields CASSHQLGTEQFF.

The chain couples TRBV2 to TRBJ2-1; 11 positions agree with TRBD2. This CDR3 has 13 residues. Germline CDR1 SNHLY, CDR2 FYNNEI. With 3 bases clipped from V and 15 bases from J, the junction kept 7 bases outside the gene matches. The CDR3 DNA sequence: TGTGCCAGCAGTGATGAGGGACTAGCGGAGATGTTCTTC. This translates into CASSDEGLAEMFF.

CDR3 sequence: CASSQVLTGWVGYTF. The CDR3 bases are TGCGCCAGCAGCCAAGTATTGACAGGGTGGGTTGGCTACACCTTC. The gene calls are TRBV4-1 and TRBJ1-2, with 7 positions matching TRBD1. This CDR3 comprises 15 residues. Unmatched junction bases numbered 9, after V lost 1 base and J lost 7 bases. Per the germline V gene, CDR1 is MGHRA and CDR2 is YSYEKL.

The J gene is TRBJ2-7, the V gene TRBV6-2 or TRBV6-3, with D possibly matching TRBD2 (6 bases). The CDR3 sequence is 14 residues long. Germline assignment: CDR1 MNHEY and CDR2 SVGEGT. Trimming stripped 5 bases from V and 2 bases from J, with 13 bases between. The CDR3: CASSASPGAYEQYF. The CDR3, as DNA: TGTGCCAGCAGTGCCAGCCCGGGGGCCTACGAGCAGTACTTC.

The V gene is TRBV10-3, the J gene TRBJ2-5, with no clear D. V shed 7 bases and J shed 11 bases, with 23 bases lying between them. From germline, CDR1 is ENHRY and CDR2 SYGVKD. CDR3 size: 14 residues. The CDR3 nucleotides read TGTGCCATCAATTTTTCCCTAGATAGTAATGAGCAGTACTTC. It translates to CAINFSLDSNEQYF.

The rearrangement joins TRBV6-4 to TRBJ2-5; TRBD2 might be the D (5 bases). Germline V gene data show CDR1 as MRHNA and CDR2 as SNTAGT. This CDR3 contains 15 residues. V was clipped by 4 bases and J by 11 bases, with 23 bases between them. CDR3 amino acids: CASSGTRSSYNEQYF. In nucleotides, the CDR3 is TGTGCCAGCAGTGGGACTCGGAGCTCCTACAATGAGCAGTACTTC.

This clonotype was picked up a small number of times. The chain recombines TRBV18 with TRBJ2-1; 8 bases fit TRBD1. CDR1 and CDR2 (germline): KGHSH, LQKENI. V lost 2 bases to trimming and J lost 7 bases; unmatched junction nucleotides: 4. This CDR3 is built from 14 residues. CDR3 region: CASSPARTGNEQFF. The CDR3 bases are TGTGCCAGCTCACCAGCAAGGACAGGGAATGAGCAGTTCTTC.

V gene TRBV20-1 combines with J gene TRBJ2-3, with D perhaps matching TRBD1 (5 bases). CDR3 length: 17 amino acids. Deletions cut 0 bases from V and 1 base from J, with 17 bases between. Germline CDR1 and CDR2: DFQATT and SNEGSKA (reference sequence). The CDR3 reads CSARDPLRVGRTDTQYF. The CDR3 nucleotides are TGCAGTGCTAGAGACCCGCTCCGCGTGGGGCGCACAGATACGCAGTATTTT.

The chain joins TRBV4-1 to TRBJ2-5; D is perhaps TRBD1 or TRBD2 (6 bases each). Near its end, the DNA agrees better with TRBJ2-7, so the J call may be wrong. CDR3 length: 16 residues. Germline V gene sequence: CDR1 MGHRA, CDR2 YSYEKL. The chain's CDR3 is CASSQDMGGRSYEQYF. CDR3 nucleotide sequence: TGCGCCAGCAGCCAAGATATGGGGGGCCGCTCCTACGAGCAGTACTTC.

This clonotype has more than one count but fewer than ten. The rearrangement uses TRBV15 and TRBJ2-3; 7 bases fit TRBD2. The CDR3 contains 14 residues. The junction had 2 bases not matched to a gene; V was cut back by 1 base and J by 4 bases. Germline values: CDR1 LNHNV, CDR2 YYDKDF (reference sequence). Here the CDR3 DNA reads TGTGCCACCAGCAGAGGGGAGGGCCCAGATACGCAGTATTTT. Amino acids: CATSRGEGPDTQYF. Complete variable domain (other parts from reference TRBV15 and TRBJ2-3): DAMVIQNPRYQVTQFGKPVTLSCSQTLNHNVMYWYQQKSSQAPKLLFHYYDKDFNNEADTPDNFQSRRPNTSFCFLDIRSPGLGDTAMYLCATSRGEGPDTQYFGPGTRLTVL.